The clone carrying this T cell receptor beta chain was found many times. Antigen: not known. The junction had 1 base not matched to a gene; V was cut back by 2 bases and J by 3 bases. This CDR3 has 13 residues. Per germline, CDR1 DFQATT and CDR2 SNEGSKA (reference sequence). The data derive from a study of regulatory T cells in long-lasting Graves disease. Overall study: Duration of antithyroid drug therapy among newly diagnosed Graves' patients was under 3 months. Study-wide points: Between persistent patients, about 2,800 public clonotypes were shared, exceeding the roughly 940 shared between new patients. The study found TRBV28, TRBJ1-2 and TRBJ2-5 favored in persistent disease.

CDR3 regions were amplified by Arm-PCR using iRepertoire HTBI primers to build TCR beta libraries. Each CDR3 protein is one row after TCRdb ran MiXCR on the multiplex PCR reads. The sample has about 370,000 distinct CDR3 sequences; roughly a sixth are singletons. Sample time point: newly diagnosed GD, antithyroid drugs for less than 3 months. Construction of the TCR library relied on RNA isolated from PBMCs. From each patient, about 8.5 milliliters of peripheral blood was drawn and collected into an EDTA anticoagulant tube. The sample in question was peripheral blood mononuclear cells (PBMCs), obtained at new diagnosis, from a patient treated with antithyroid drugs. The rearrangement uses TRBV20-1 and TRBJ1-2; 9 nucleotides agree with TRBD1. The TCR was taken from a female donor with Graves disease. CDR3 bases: TGCAGTGCTAGACGGACAGGGGACTATGGCTACACCTTC. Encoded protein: CSARRTGDYGYTF.